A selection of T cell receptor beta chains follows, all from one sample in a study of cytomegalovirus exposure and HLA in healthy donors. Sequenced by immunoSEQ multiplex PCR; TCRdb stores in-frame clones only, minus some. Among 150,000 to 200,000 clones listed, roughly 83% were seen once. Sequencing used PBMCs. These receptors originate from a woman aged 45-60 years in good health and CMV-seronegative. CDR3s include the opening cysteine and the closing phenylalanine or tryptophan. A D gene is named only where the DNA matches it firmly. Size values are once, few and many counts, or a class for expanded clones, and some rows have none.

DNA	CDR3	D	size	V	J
TGTGCCAGCAGCGCGTCGGGGGGCACTGGAAACACCATATATTTT	CASSASGGTGNTIYF	-	-	TRBV9	TRBJ1-3
TGTGCCAGCAGCGTAGACGAGAGCATTTTTGAGCAGTTCTTC	CASSVDESIFEQFF	-	-	TRBV9	TRBJ2-1
TGCGCCAGCAGTAGACTAGCGGGAGGCGAGCAGTACTTC	CASSRLAGGEQYF	TRBD2	-	TRBV10-1	TRBJ2-7
TGTGCCAGCAGTTACTCGACAGGCGCGAACACTGAAGCTTTCTTT	CASSYSTGANTEAFF	-	-	TRBV6-5	TRBJ1-1
TGTGCCAGCAGCCAAGGAACAGCGGGAGTGCAGTTCTTC	CASSQGTAGVQFF	TRBD2	-	TRBV14	TRBJ2-1
TGTGCCAGCAGCTTAGCCATTAAGGACAGGGTCAATGAGCAGTTCTTC	CASSLAIKDRVNEQFF	TRBD1	-	TRBV7-9	TRBJ2-1
TGTGCCAGCAGCAAAACAGGACAGGGAGGGGGAAACACCATATATTTT	CASSKTGQGGGNTIYF	TRBD1	-	TRBV7-9	TRBJ1-3
TGTGCCAGCAGCCCATTCACAGGGGTTGGTCAGCCCCAGCATTTT	CASSPFTGVGQPQHF	TRBD1	-	TRBV7-8	TRBJ1-5
TGTGCCAGCAGAAGCGGGACCGCCCTGTGGGATGAGCAGTTCTTC	CASRSGTALWDEQFF	TRBD2	once	TRBV6-6	TRBJ2-1
TGTGCCAGCAGCCTGGGACTAGCGGGGAACAATGAGCAGTTCTTC	CASSLGLAGNNEQFF	TRBD2	-	TRBV7-7	TRBJ2-1
TGTGCCAGCAGTTTCGGTGGAAGTAGGAGGGGTGTGGCAGATACGCAGTATTTT	CASSFGGSRRGVADTQYF	-	-	TRBV28	TRBJ2-3
TGTGCCATCAGTGCAACCCAGGGCCACAATCAGCCCCAGCATTTT	CAISATQGHNQPQHF	-	few	TRBV10-3	TRBJ1-5
TGTGCCAGCAGTTCAAATTCAGGGAATTCACCCCTCCACTTT	CASSSNSGNSPLHF	-	-	TRBV6-6	TRBJ1-6
TGCGCCAGCAGCTTGGGAGGGAGTCCTAATGAAAAACTGTTTTTT	CASSLGGSPNEKLFF	-	-	TRBV5-1	TRBJ1-4
TGTGCCAGCAGTTCTCCGAGGGTAGCGGGGGGACGCACAGATACGCAGTATTTT	CASSSPRVAGGRTDTQYF	TRBD2	-	TRBV28	TRBJ2-3
TGTGCCACCAGCAGAGACCCCTTTGCGGATGAGCAGTTCTTC	CATSRDPFADEQFF	-	-	TRBV15	TRBJ2-1
TGTGCTAGTGGACTCGGGACTAGCGGGAGGCAAGAGACCCAGTACTTC	CASGLGTSGRQETQYF	TRBD2	-	TRBV12-5	TRBJ2-5
TGTGCCAGCAGCCAAGAAATAGGAGGTGGGAGATATGGCTACACCTTC	CASSQEIGGGRYGYTF	-	-	TRBV14	TRBJ1-2
TGTGCCAGCTCACCACCGGGACTAGCGGGGGGAGGCTCCTACAATGAGCAGTTCTTC	CASSPPGLAGGGSYNEQFF	TRBD2	-	TRBV18	TRBJ2-1
TGCAGTTATTTGGGGGTTAGGGGGTCAAATACTGGCAATCAGCCCCAGCATTTT	CSYLGVRGSNTGNQPQHF	-	once	TRBV29-1	TRBJ1-5
TGTGCCAGCAGACCAGGGGGTAGCGGGAGCTACAATGAGCAGTTCTTC	CASRPGGSGSYNEQFF	TRBD2	once	TRBV7-3	TRBJ2-1
TGTGCCAGCAGCTTAGCCGGAGGGGAAGAAAAACTGTTTTTT	CASSLAGGEEKLFF	-	-	TRBV7-2	TRBJ1-4
TGTGCCAGCTCACCGGCGGAGTGGGAGCAGTACTTC	CASSPAEWEQYF	-	-	TRBV18	TRBJ2-7
TGTGCCAGCAGCCCGTGGCCCGCTGGACAGTTGACCTACGAGCAGTACTTC	CASSPWPAGQLTYEQYF	-	-	TRBV9	TRBJ2-7
TGCAGCGTTGGGTTGACCCTAGGAGCTTTCTTT	CSVGLTLGAFF	-	-	TRBV29-1	TRBJ1-1
TGCGCCAGCAGCTTGGCCAGCGGGCAAGAGACCCAGTACTTC	CASSLASGQETQYF	-	-	TRBV5-1	TRBJ2-5
TGTGCCAGCAGCTCCTCGAAGTGGGGGCCCTACAATGAGCAGTTCTTC	CASSSSKWGPYNEQFF	-	-	TRBV7-2	TRBJ2-1
TGTGCCAGCAGCTTAGGGGTGGACAGGGGCTATGGCTACACCTTC	CASSLGVDRGYGYTF	TRBD1	-	TRBV7-2	TRBJ1-2
TGTGCCAGCAGCCCTTACGGTAGGGGCGCCTACAATGAGCAGTTCTTC	CASSPYGRGAYNEQFF	-	-	TRBV11-3	TRBJ2-1
TGTGCCAGCAGCCGACCGCACGGACAGGGAAGCAATCAGCCCCAGCATTTT	CASSRPHGQGSNQPQHF	-	-	TRBV12-1	TRBJ1-5
TGTGCCAGCAGCCGGACAGGGGGCTCCTACGAGCAGTACTTC	CASSRTGGSYEQYF	TRBD1	-	TRBV7-3	TRBJ2-7
TGTGCCAGCAGCTTGGCAACAGGGGCTGGGGCCAACGTCCTGACTTTC	CASSLATGAGANVLTF	TRBD1	-	TRBV5-4	TRBJ2-6
TGTGCCAGCAGTTTAGTTGGCAGGGGCGCCTACGAGCAGTACTTC	CASSLVGRGAYEQYF	-	-	TRBV28	TRBJ2-7
TGTGCCAGCAGCGTAGTAGGGGGCCGATCGTACAATGAGCAGTTCTTC	CASSVVGGRSYNEQFF	TRBD1	once	TRBV9	TRBJ2-1
TGTGCCATCAGTGAGACAGGGTTCGCAGATACGCAGTATTTT	CAISETGFADTQYF	-	-	TRBV10-3	TRBJ2-3
TGCGCCAGCAGCCAAGTATTGGGCGGGAGTCTGAATGAGCAGTTCTTC	CASSQVLGGSLNEQFF	TRBD2	few	TRBV4-3	TRBJ2-1
TGTGCCAGCAGTCACATCGGGGTGGGTTACTACAATGAGCAGTTCTTC	CASSHIGVGYYNEQFF	-	-	TRBV28	TRBJ2-1
TGTGCCAGCAGTTTACTTTCAGGGGAGCAGTACTTC	CASSLLSGEQYF	-	-	TRBV28	TRBJ2-7
TGTGCCAGCAGTGGGACTCGAGTGGGGGGACAGCCCCAGCATTTT	CASSGTRVGGQPQHF	-	-	TRBV2	TRBJ1-5
TGTGCCAGCAGGAAGGACAGCCCAATGAACACTGAAGCTTTCTTT	CASRKDSPMNTEAFF	-	-	TRBV25-1	TRBJ1-1
TGTGCCAGCTCATTTATCGGACAGGGTAGCTACGAGCAGTACTTC	CASSFIGQGSYEQYF	TRBD1	-	TRBV18	TRBJ2-7
TGTGCCAGCAGCGAAATGGGGAGACCGGACAGAACAGGATTGAACACTGAAGCTTTCTTT	CASSEMGRPDRTGLNTEAFF	-	few	TRBV21-1	TRBJ1-1
TGTGCCAGCAGTTACAGGGCGGGTATTGAAGCTTTCTTT	CASSYRAGIEAFF	-	-	TRBV6-5	TRBJ1-1
TGTGCCAGCAGCTCCCAGGGGCAGAGCAATCAGCCCCAGCATTTT	CASSSQGQSNQPQHF	-	once	TRBV7-9	TRBJ1-5
TGTGCCAGCAGTGCCCTAGGCGGAACCACCTACAATGAGCAGTTCTTC	CASSALGGTTYNEQFF	-	-	TRBV6-1	TRBJ2-1
TGTGCCAGCAGTGAATCCCTTCAGGGGGATCACACTGAAGCTTTCTTT	CASSESLQGDHTEAFF	TRBD1	-	TRBV6-1	TRBJ1-1
TGTGCCAGCTCACCGTACAGGGGCACAGATACGCAGTATTTT	CASSPYRGTDTQYF	-	-	TRBV18	TRBJ2-3
TGTGCCAGCAGTGGCCTGGGGCGAGGAGAGACCCAGTACTTC	CASSGLGRGETQYF	-	-	TRBV6-1	TRBJ2-5
TGTGCCAGCATTCGGACAGGGAATCAGCCCCAGCATTTT	CASIRTGNQPQHF	TRBD1	-	TRBV6-6	TRBJ1-5
TGTGCCAGCAGCTCCCACAGGAGAACACCCGATAGCAATCAGCCCCAGCATTTT	CASSSHRRTPDSNQPQHF	-	-	TRBV5-6	TRBJ1-5
TGTGCCAGCAGCCAAGACGGCGGGGGAAGTGTGACGCAGTATTTT	CASSQDGGGSVTQYF	TRBD2	-	TRBV4-2	TRBJ2-3
TGTGCCAGCAGGCCGACAGGGGTAAATCAGCCCCAGCATTTT	CASRPTGVNQPQHF	TRBD1	-	TRBV6-5	TRBJ1-5
TGTGCCAGCAGCTCCCGGGACTCACAAGAGACCCAGTACTTC	CASSSRDSQETQYF	-	few	TRBV7-2	TRBJ2-5
TGTTCCAGCAGCGCACAAGGGGGCGCGAACACTGAAGCTTTCTTT	CSSSAQGGANTEAFF	TRBD1	-	TRBV7-9	TRBJ1-1
TGCGCCAGCAGCTTAAGACAGGGGAGGAACACTGAAGCTTTCTTT	CASSLRQGRNTEAFF	TRBD1	-	TRBV5-1	TRBJ1-1
TGTGCCAGCAGCCGGCGGGTCGGCTATGGCTACACCTTC	CASSRRVGYGYTF	-	-	TRBV6-5	TRBJ1-2